This T cell receptor beta chain was sequenced during a study of T cells in Graves' hyperthyroidism and ophthalmopathy. Researchers took RNA transcripts and amplified the TCR beta CDR3 regions from them. TCR CDR3 underwent first-round RT-PCR with the HTBI primer set. TCRdb reprocessed the multiplex PCR reads via MiXCR and lists one record per CDR3 protein. The sample carries about 710,000 distinct CDR3 sequences, around 15% recorded once. Germline CDR1 reads MNHEY; CDR2 reads SVGEGT. There are 16 residues in the CDR3. V was trimmed by 5 bases and J by 1 base, leaving 18 bases between them. The source of this sequence is a man aged 18 to 30 with Graves' hyperthyroidism. Sequencing was carried out using blood. This chain links TRBV6-2 or TRBV6-3 with TRBJ2-7, with no clear D. CDR3 loop: CASSRGRSMRSYEQYF. DNA of the CDR3: TGTGCCAGCAGTAGAGGACGGAGTATGAGGTCCTACGAGCAGTACTTC.